The present T cell receptor (beta chain) was sequenced within a study of blood T cell repertoires in COVID-19. CDR1 and CDR2 from the germline V gene are KGHDR and SFDVKD. Trimming stripped 2 bases from V and 3 bases from J, with 8 bases between. This CDR3 region has 14 residues. The protocol was immunoSEQ multiplex PCR, while the TCRdb copy is restricted to in-frame clones and leaves out a portion. The sample lists 85,000 to 120,000 clones, around 87% occurring once. This clonotype was obtained from a woman aged 45-65 years with COVID-19, enrolled during active disease. What was sequenced was peripheral blood. This chain connects TRBV24-1 to TRBJ2-3; no reliable D call. The CDR3 DNA is TGTGCCACCAGTGATTCCTACCTGACAGATACGCAGTATTTT. This gives the protein CATSDSYLTDTQYF.